Presented here are 18 T cell receptor beta chains from one specimen sequenced in a study of PD-1 blockade in classical Hodgkin lymphoma. The method was immunoSEQ multiplex PCR; TCRdb's version includes in-frame clones alone and lacks a portion of them. The sample yields 100,000 or so clones, over 75% seen once. Indicated time point: cycle 4 day 1 (C4D1), after more than five weeks of nivolumab. Every patient had relapsed following autologous stem cell transplantation, and cohorts differed in brentuximab vedotin exposure. Here the sequenced sample was peripheral blood mononuclear cells (PBMCs), taken before the fourth cycle of nivolumab. These TCRs come from a human donor with classical Hodgkin lymphoma.

The chain uses TRBV4-2 and TRBJ1-2; 12 bases are shared with TRBD1. This CDR3 is 15 amino acids long. J was trimmed by 6 bases and V by 1 base; bases with no gene match: 3. Germline V CDR1 and CDR2: LGHNA, YNFKEQ. The DNA for the CDR3 is TGTGCCAGCAGCCAAGTGGGACAGGGGGCACATGGCTACACCTTC. It is translated as CASSQVGQGAHGYTF.

A few counts support this clone. The chain combines TRBV7-9 with TRBJ1-2; the D is unclear. V shed 6 bases and J shed 6 bases, with 11 bases lying between them. CDR1 is SEHNR and CDR2 is FQNEAQ in the germline V gene (reference sequence). CDR3 size: 12 residues. CDR3 coding DNA: TGTGCCAGCAGTGTCGAACGTAATGGCTACACCTTC. This translates into CASSVERNGYTF.

The V call is TRBV9, the J call TRBJ2-3; 8 nucleotides align to TRBD1. Unmatched junction bases numbered 5, after V lost 3 bases and J lost 2 bases. Germline V CDR1 and CDR2: SGDLS, YYNGEE. The CDR3 has 15 amino acids. The CDR3 reads CASSAGTGYTDTQYF. CDR3 DNA: TGTGCCAGCAGCGCCGGGACAGGATACACAGATACGCAGTATTTT.

This chain connects TRBV25-1 to TRBJ2-2; a weak D match, TRBD2 (5 bases). Trimming shortened V by 5 bases and J by 0 bases, and 10 bases separated the two germline ends. Germline V lookup: CDR1 MGHDK, CDR2 SYGVNS. CDR3 length: 15 amino acids. CDR3 sequence: CASSRAGANTGELFF. CDR3 DNA sequence: TGTGCCAGCAGTCGGGCCGGGGCGAACACCGGGGAGCTGTTTTTT. Looking up the rest from reference TRBV25-1 and TRBJ2-2 gives the full variable domain: EADIYQTPRYLVIGTGKKITLECSQTMGHDKMYWYQQDPGMELHLIHYSYGVNSTEKGDLSSESTVSRIRTEHFPLTLESARPSHTSQYLCASSRAGANTGELFFGEGSRLTVL.

The J gene is TRBJ2-7, the V gene TRBV29-1; the D gene is possibly TRBD1 (6 bases). Germline-derived CDR1 and CDR2 are SQVTM and ANQGSEA. CDR3 length: 14 residues. V was shortened by 3 bases and J by 2 bases, with 14 bases between the two germline ends. The CDR3 nucleotides read TGCAGCGTTGAGGGGGCAGGTCATCCCTACGAGCAGTACTTC. Its protein product is CSVEGAGHPYEQYF.

This clone was observed a handful of times. This chain joins TRBV4-3 and TRBJ1-3, with TRBD1 identical over 10 bases. In germline, CDR1 is LGHNA, CDR2 YSLEER. V lost 1 base and J lost 7; bases outside the gene matches: 4. The length of the CDR3 is 15 residues. CDR3 amino acids: CASSQGQGAGNTIYF. The CDR3 DNA sequence: TGCGCCAGCAGCCAAGGACAGGGGGCAGGGAACACCATATATTTT.

This sequence joins TRBV5-1 and TRBJ2-3, with 8 bases matching TRBD2. The germline V gene has CDR1 SGHRS and CDR2 YFSETQ. The CDR3 has 16 amino acids. Germline trimming cut 0 bases from V and 5 bases from J; bases unmatched to any gene: 8. The DNA of the CDR3 is TGCGCCAGCAGCTTGGATGGGGCGGGGGGAGGAGATACGCAGTATTTT. Its translation: CASSLDGAGGGDTQYF.

The chain links TRBV13 to TRBJ2-7, with D perhaps being TRBD1 or TRBD2 (5 bases each). Trimming took 2 bases from V and 7 from J, leaving 15 bases between them. Germline V gene data show CDR1 as PRHDT and CDR2 as FYEKMQ (reference sequence). This CDR3 comprises 14 residues. The CDR3 is CASSLSGPQREQYF. CDR3 DNA sequence: TGTGCCAGCAGCTTATCGGGGCCCCAGAGGGAGCAGTACTTC.

This clone was found a few times. The gene calls are TRBV2 and TRBJ1-6, with D unclear. V was trimmed by 8 bases and J by 7 bases, leaving 12 bases between them. The CDR3 spans 13 residues. CDR1 and CDR2 (germline): SNHLY, FYNNEI. Here the CDR3 reads CASRWGENSPLHF. In nucleotides, the CDR3 is TGTGCCAGCCGGTGGGGTGAGAATTCACCCCTCCACTTT.

The genes are TRBV11-2 and TRBJ1-1, with D tentatively TRBD1 (6 bases). CDR1 SGHAT and CDR2 FQNNGV come from the germline V gene. This CDR3 is built from 13 residues. Deletions cut 3 bases from V and 7 bases from J, with 12 bases between. CDR3 nucleotides: TGTGCCAGCAGCTTTACCTCCAGGGGTGAAGCTTTCTTT. Translated: CASSFTSRGEAFF.

The chain employs TRBV5-6 and TRBJ2-7; no reliable D call. Germline V gives CDR1 SGHDT, CDR2 YYEEEE. The V gene lost 4 bases and the J gene lost 3 bases, with 23 bases spanning the gap. This CDR3 is 17 amino acids long. The DNA of the CDR3 is TGTGCCAGCAGCGTTGGGTGGAGCCAGGTTTTATACTACGAGCAGTACTTC. Protein sequence: CASSVGWSQVLYYEQYF.

This chain links TRBV28 with TRBJ1-5, with D perhaps matching TRBD1 (6 bases). CDR1 and CDR2 (germline): MDHEN, SYDVKM. The CDR3 is 21 amino acids. V was clipped by 3 bases and J by 0 bases, with 27 bases between them. CDR3 sequence reads: CASSFPHSRTEITYSNQPQHF. Written as DNA, the CDR3 is TGTGCCAGCAGTTTCCCCCACTCACGGACAGAAATAACTTATAGCAATCAGCCCCAGCATTTT.

This clone was recorded once. The chain employs TRBV30 and TRBJ1-5; D remains unclear. This CDR3 comprises 15 residues. Germline lookup yields CDR1 GTSNPN and CDR2 SVGIG (reference sequence). The germline V and J ends were trimmed by 4 bases and 2 bases, with 15 bases remaining between them. The CDR3 protein is CAWTSGNKGNQPQHF. CDR3 DNA sequence: TGTGCCTGGACTTCCGGGAACAAAGGCAATCAGCCCCAGCATTTT.

The chain uses TRBV4-3 and TRBJ1-1; TRBD1 agrees at 11 bases. CDR1 is LGHNA, CDR2 YSLEER, per germline. The CDR3 sequence is 17 residues long. V lost 0 bases, J lost 5 bases, and 8 bases stayed unmatched. CDR3 protein: CASSQEPPGTGGTEAFF. CDR3 nucleotides: TGCGCCAGCAGCCAAGAACCCCCCGGGACAGGGGGGACTGAAGCTTTCTTT.

The gene calls are TRBV4-3 and TRBJ2-7; D not resolved. The CDR3 is made up of 13 amino acids. With 4 bases removed from V and 0 bases from J, the gap between germline ends came to 7 bases. Germline CDR1 and CDR2: LGHNA and YSLEER. The CDR3 spells CASSRQSSYEQYF. Written as DNA, the CDR3 is TGCGCCAGCAGCCGTCAGAGCTCCTACGAGCAGTACTTC.

The chain carries TRBV5-6 and TRBJ1-4; D not certain. Trimming shortened V by 4 bases and J by 8 bases, and 12 bases separated the two germline ends. This CDR3 region has 13 residues. The germline V gene encodes CDR1 SGHDT and CDR2 YYEEEE. CDR3 protein: CASSPLGEEKLFF. The CDR3 coding sequence is TGTGCCAGCAGCCCCCTTGGGGAGGAAAAACTGTTTTTT.

This rearrangement joins TRBV6-6 to TRBJ1-1; 9 positions agree with TRBD1. The trim removed 2 bases at V and 7 bases at J, leaving 8 bases unmatched. Germline V gene lookup returns CDR1 MNHNY and CDR2 SVGAGI (reference sequence). The CDR3 loop spans 15 amino acids. The CDR3 sequence is CASSYGQGTPYEAFF. The CDR3 bases are TGTGCCAGCAGTTACGGACAGGGGACTCCCTATGAAGCTTTCTTT.

V usage is TRBV4-2 and J usage is TRBJ1-1; D is unresolved. Trimming removed 3 bases at V and 4 bases at J, with 15 bases between. Germline CDR1 is LGHNA and CDR2 is YNFKEQ. This CDR3 spans 15 amino acids. CDR3 amino acids: CASSHLPWVSTEAFF. CDR3 sequence (DNA): TGTGCCAGCAGCCACCTTCCCTGGGTAAGCACTGAAGCTTTCTTT.